Listed below are T cell receptor beta chains from one sample, sequenced in a study of blood T cells in healthy people across ages. A single record per CDR3 protein comes from TCRdb applying MiXCR to the 5' RACE reads. The table records 1,500,000 or so distinct CDR3 sequences, roughly two fifths of them present only once. The sample consisted of blood. The receptor set was obtained from a woman between 18 and 30 years old in good health. Each CDR3 is given with its conserved first and last residue. D genes are given only for firm matches. The size field is filled for only some rows; it gives once, few, many or a size class.

few	TRBV4-1	TRBJ2-1	TRBD2	TGCGCCAGCAGCCAACCCACTAGCGGAACATTGAATGAGCAGTTCTTC	CASSQPTSGTLNEQFF
-	TRBV4-3	TRBJ2-3	-	TGCGCCAGCAGCCAAGATGGAGCGAGCACAGATACGCGGTATTTT	CASSQDGASTDTRYF
-	TRBV5-1	TRBJ2-7	TRBD2	TGCGCCAGCAGGAAGCGGGAGTCCGCAGGCGAGCAGTACTTC	CASRKRESAGEQYF
few	TRBV12-3/TRBV12-4	TRBJ1-1	-	TGTGCCAGCAGTTTGGACAACCTCGCGAACACTGAAGCTTTCTTT	CASSLDNLANTEAFF
few	TRBV20-1	TRBJ2-3	-	TGCAGTGCCGCCCAGAGCACAGATACGCAGTATTTT	CSAAQSTDTQYF
-	TRBV6-1	TRBJ2-3	TRBD2	TGTGCCGGCAACGATGTCACGGGGGGGCGGCCAGATACGCAGTATTTT	CAGNDVTGGRPDTQYF
-	TRBV4-1	TRBJ1-6	-	TGCGCCAGCAGCCAAACCGGGGGCGGATGGAATTCACCCCCCCACTTT	CASSQTGGGWNSPPHF
few	TRBV4-1	TRBJ2-7	TRBD1	TGCGCCAGCAGCCAAGAGCGGACAGGGAACCACGAGCAGTACTTC	CASSQERTGNHEQYF
few	TRBV7-3	TRBJ2-3	TRBD2	TGTGCCAGCAGCTCGGGACTAGCTTTCACAGATACGCAGTATTTT	CASSSGLAFTDTQYF
-	TRBV12-3/TRBV12-4	TRBJ2-7	TRBD1	TGTGCCAGCAGTTTTGCCGGTGGGACAGCTTACGAGCAGTACTTC	CASSFAGGTAYEQYF
few	TRBV7-2	TRBJ1-4	TRBD1	TGTGCCAGCAGCTCCACTACCGGGACAGGGGGTGAAAAACTGTTTTTT	CASSSTTGTGGEKLFF
-	TRBV27	TRBJ1-2	TRBD1	TGTGCCAGCAGTTTGTCGACAGGGACACTTGGCTACACCTTC	CASSLSTGTLGYTF
-	TRBV12-3/TRBV12-4	TRBJ2-5	TRBD1	TGTGCCAGCAGTCCCGAGGGACAGGGAGAAGAGACCCAGTACTTC	CASSPEGQGEETQYF
-	TRBV24-1	TRBJ2-1	TRBD2	TGTGCCACCAGTGATGGGACTAGCGGGAGAAATGAGCAGTTCTTC	CATSDGTSGRNEQFF
-	TRBV20-1	TRBJ1-6	TRBD1	TGCAGTGCTGTGCAGGGGGCTGAGAATTCACCCCTCCACTTT	CSAVQGAENSPLHF
few	TRBV20-1	TRBJ2-1	TRBD2	TGCAGTGCTAGAGATCAGAGCGGGAGGTCCTACAATGAGCAGTTCTTC	CSARDQSGRSYNEQFF
once	TRBV6-5	TRBJ1-5	-	TGTGCCAGCAAATCAGGGGTTGGACTTCAGCCCCAGCATTTT	CASKSGVGLQPQHF
few	TRBV6-1	TRBJ1-2	TRBD1	TGTGCCAGCAGTGACCCGGGACAGGGGAGCGCTCTGGATGGCTACACCTTC	CASSDPGQGSALDGYTF
-	TRBV29-1	TRBJ1-5	-	TGCAGCGTTGGGGTCCGTCCGTATCAGCCCCAGCATTTT	CSVGVRPYQPQHF
-	TRBV14	TRBJ1-1	-	TGTGCCAGCAGCCAAGACATTGGACAGACTGCTGAAGCTTTCTTT	CASSQDIGQTAEAFF
few	TRBV6-6	TRBJ2-7	TRBD2	TGTGCCAGCAGTTACCTTTTGACCGGGACTAGTAACGAGCAGTACTTC	CASSYLLTGTSNEQYF
few	TRBV2	TRBJ2-3	-	TGTGCCAGCAACGATGGGACATCAGATACGCAGTATTTT	CASNDGTSDTQYF
-	TRBV7-2	TRBJ2-3	TRBD2	TGTGCCAGCAGCTTAGCTGCGGGGGGGCTAAATTTT	CASSLAAGGLNF
few	TRBV5-1	TRBJ2-1	-	TGCGCCAGCGCGGTCCGGACAGCTCACTACAATGAGCAGTTCTTC	CASAVRTAHYNEQFF
-	TRBV10-3	TRBJ2-5	TRBD2	TGTGCCGTCAGTCCGACTAGCGGCCAAGAGACCCAGTACTTC	CAVSPTSGQETQYF
-	TRBV20-1	TRBJ1-1	TRBD1	TGCAGTGCTAGAGATCGGGACAGGGGGTACACTGAAGCTTTCTTT	CSARDRDRGYTEAFF
many	TRBV10-3	TRBJ2-5	-	TGTGCCATCAGTGAGTCCAGTGTTGAGACCCAGTACTTC	CAISESSVETQYF
-	TRBV5-4	TRBJ2-5	-	TGTGCCAGCAGCTTGCCCAGAGGAGAGACCCAGTACTTC	CASSLPRGETQYF
-	TRBV6-5	TRBJ2-1	TRBD2	TGTGCCAGCACCATTAGGGGGACTAGCCTCTTTTCCGAGCAGTTCTTC	CASTIRGTSLFSEQFF
-	TRBV12-3/TRBV12-4	TRBJ1-2	-	TGTGCCAGCAGTTTATTCGGCAGACAGGATGGCTACACCTTC	CASSLFGRQDGYTF
-	TRBV20-1	TRBJ1-5	-	TGCAGTGCTAGAAGCACGTACTCTTATAGCAATCAGCCCCAGCATTTT	CSARSTYSYSNQPQHF